The T cell receptor beta chain under discussion was sequenced for a study of shared clonotypes between healthy human individuals. Study in general: Ranging from 18 to 49 in age, donors were a couple of women and a few men. CD8 memory received one plate per donor, CD8 naive two, CD4 memory three and CD4 naive three.

There are 13 residues in the CDR3. Germline CDR1 and CDR2: SGHTA and FQGNSA. The V gene lost 0 bases and the J gene lost 3 bases, with 4 bases spanning the gap. Sequencing used immunoSEQ multiplex PCR; TCRdb keeps in-frame clones, though not all of them. The sample lists around 2.1 million clones, approximately 96% occurring once. Sequences were obtained from naive CD4+ T cells sorted from blood. Subset noted: CD45RA+ positively selected. The TCR sequence derives from a man aged 18 to 29 in good health. The chain has TRBV7-2 and TRBJ2-3; D gene unclear. DNA of the CDR3: TGTGCCAGCAGCTTAGCCTTTACAGATACGCAGTATTTT. Translating gives CASSLAFTDTQYF.